This T cell receptor beta chain was found in a study of OX40 agonist ivuxolimab in advanced cancers. For the study at large: Clinicians treated patients with ivuxolimab, an agonistic anti-OX40 (CD134) antibody. A partial response was reached by three patients: one with hepatocellular carcinoma and two with cutaneous melanoma. The dose-escalation cohort was approximately 85% male, with a mean age of around 60 years, ranging roughly 20 to 90. Across the patients, intravenous ivuxolimab was delivered every 2 weeks at 0.01 to 10 mg/kg.

Libraries were prepared by immunoSEQ multiplex PCR; TCRdb keeps only in-frame clonotypes and omits some of them. The data show approximately 58,000 clones, more than 70% seen once. There are 17 residues in the CDR3. Per the germline V gene, CDR1 is MNHEY and CDR2 is SMNVEV (reference sequence). Trimming shortened V by 0 bases and J by 1 base, and 16 bases separated the two germline ends. This chain joins TRBV27 and TRBJ2-7; possibly TRBD1 for D (7 bases). The TCR sequence derives from an adult with an advanced solid tumor such as melanoma, head and neck, liver or kidney cancer. Sequencing used CD4+ or CD8+ T cells sorted from blood, obtained in a trial of the OX40 agonist ivuxolimab. The chain's CDR3 is CASSLSIQGGMSYEQYF. CDR3 DNA sequence: TGTGCCAGCAGTTTATCGATTCAGGGGGGAATGTCCTACGAGCAGTACTTC.